This T cell receptor (beta chain) was sequenced in a study of T cell responses to AZD1222 COVID-19 vaccine. Study-level results: Donors were largely white British and mainly female; clonal diversity was possibly underestimated. Variant regions that are unmutated are reportedly the target of nearly half of spike-specific TCRs.

CDR1 SGHAT and CDR2 FQNNGV come from the germline V gene. Trimming at V came to 3 bases and at J to 4 bases, leaving 7 bases not matched to a gene. The CDR3 length is 18 residues. A word on this clone: Its antigen is not known.

Using immunoSEQ multiplex PCR, the repertoire was profiled, and TCRdb retains in-frame clones only, with some absent. The sample holds 150,000 or so clones, 75% to 95% seen once. This sample comprised peripheral blood, obtained on day 0 of AZD1222 vaccination. J is TRBJ2-2 and V is TRBV11-2; 14 bases map to TRBD2. The sequence came from an adult in good health. The DNA of the CDR3 is TGTGCCAGCAGCTTGATGACTAGCGGGGGGGCCGGCACCGGGGAGCTGTTTTTT. It yields the protein CASSLMTSGGAGTGELFF.